The 11 T cell receptor beta chains reported below all come from one sample, sequenced in a study of T cells after yellow fever vaccination. TCRdb re-called the 5' RACE reads with MiXCR, one entry per CDR3 protein. The table records under 500,000 distinct CDR3 sequences, around 20% of them present only once. The sequenced sample was PBMCs, obtained before the yellow fever booster vaccination. The receptors originated from a man younger than 35 who received the YFV17D yellow fever vaccine.

The chain recombines TRBV4-2 with TRBJ2-7; a weak D match, TRBD1 (6 bases). There are 13 residues in the CDR3. Germline CDR1 LGHNA, CDR2 YNFKEQ. Deletions cut 7 bases from V and 6 bases from J, with 16 bases between. This CDR3 is CASTTGCTGEQYV. The CDR3 coding sequence is TGTGCCAGCACTACAGGGTGTACGGGCGAGCAGTACGTC.

This chain uses TRBV28 with TRBJ2-6; 7 bases line up with TRBD1. Germline CDR1 MDHEN, CDR2 SYDVKM. The CDR3 contains 13 residues. J lost 2 bases, V lost 10 bases, and 2 bases had no gene match. The CDR3 coding sequence is TGTGCCACCGACAGGGCTGGGGCCAACGTCCTGACTTTC. Encoded protein: CATDRAGANVLTF.

This clonotype was recorded a few times. The CDR3 nucleotides read TGTGCCAGTAGTCCCCGATTGGATCCCCCATTTTTTTTT. Protein product: CASSPRLDPPFFF. V usage is TRBV19 and J usage is TRBJ1-4; D is unclear. Trimming shortened V by 5 bases and J by 17 bases, and 21 bases separated the two germline ends. Looked up from germline, CDR1 is LNHDA and CDR2 is SQIVND (reference sequence). This CDR3 contains 13 residues.

The rearrangement uses TRBV3-1 and TRBJ1-4, with D unresolved. Trimming took off 0 bases at V and 7 bases at J, with 0 bases between the two ends. The CDR3 sequence is 11 residues long. CDR1 and CDR2 (germline): LGHDT, YNNKEL (reference sequence). CDR3 amino acids: CASSQDEKLFF. CDR3 DNA sequence: TGTGCCAGCAGCCAAGATGAAAAACTGTTTTTT.

The chain is built from TRBV4-3 and TRBJ2-3, with 8 bases identical to TRBD1. The CDR3 loop spans 17 amino acids. CDR1 and CDR2 from the germline V gene are LGHNA and YSLEER. With 1 base clipped from V and 1 base from J, the junction kept 7 bases outside the gene matches. The CDR3 DNA reads TGCGCCAGCAGCCAAGTGGGGCAGGGGGCACGCACAGATACGCAGTATTTT. Residues: CASSQVGQGARTDTQYF.

The V gene is TRBV4-1, the J gene TRBJ1-1; 7 bases align to TRBD1. V trimming: 0 bases; J trimming: 7 bases; junction bases outside the gene matches: 11. Germline lookup yields CDR1 MGHRA and CDR2 YSYEKL. The CDR3 is made up of 16 amino acids. In nucleotides, the CDR3 is TGCGCCAGCAGCCAAGATGTCGCGACAGGGAGGAATGAAGCTTTCTTT. Its protein product is CASSQDVATGRNEAFF.

The chain is built from TRBV7-2 and TRBJ1-2; D is unresolved. CDR3 length equals 15 residues. Germline V CDR1 and CDR2: SGHTA, FQGNSA. Trimming shortened V by 1 base and J by 8 bases, and 17 bases separated the two germline ends. The chain's CDR3 is CASSLDGRVGLGYTF. The CDR3 DNA sequence: TGTGCCAGCAGCTTAGATGGAAGAGTGGGGTTGGGCTACACCTTC.

The chain uses TRBV28 and TRBJ2-4; TRBD1 matches at 7 bases. V shed 5 bases and J 6 bases; nucleotides not matched to a gene: 10. CDR3 length: 15 amino acids. CDR1 and CDR2 (germline): MDHEN, SYDVKM. The CDR3 loop is CASSPPGTALNIQYF. The CDR3 region has the DNA TGTGCCAGCAGTCCGCCCGGGACAGCTTTAAACATTCAGTACTTC.

This clonotype was seen a handful of times. The chain is built from TRBV4-2 and TRBJ1-1, with no clear D. Trimming removed 0 bases at V and 12 bases at J, with 20 bases between. Germline-derived CDR1 and CDR2 are LGHNA and YNFKEQ. The CDR3 sequence is 15 residues long. CDR3 region: CASSQDRALGKATFF. For the CDR3, the DNA is TGTGCCAGCAGCCAAGATCGGGCGCTCGGGAAGGCAACTTTCTTT.

The rearrangement joins TRBV28 to TRBJ2-4; 9 nucleotides line up with TRBD2. The V gene end was trimmed by 4 bases and the J gene end by 6 bases; junction bases not matched to a gene: 10. The germline V gene has CDR1 MDHEN and CDR2 SYDVKM. The length of the CDR3 is 16 residues. The CDR3 DNA reads as TGTGCCAGCAGTTCATCGGTGGGGCGGGGGGGAAACATTCAGTACTTC. This encodes CASSSSVGRGGNIQYF.

The table lists this clonotype with many counts. V is TRBV9 and J is TRBJ2-1, with 7 bases aligning to TRBD1. V lost 4 bases and J lost 7; bases outside the gene matches: 8. This CDR3 comprises 14 residues. CDR1 and CDR2 from the germline V gene are SGDLS and YYNGEE. This CDR3 is CASSPRGLMNEQFF. As DNA, the CDR3 is TGTGCCAGCAGCCCTAGGGGGCTCATGAATGAGCAGTTCTTC.